Each of the 4 T cell receptor beta chains below was sequenced from the same sample in a study of T cells in Graves' hyperthyroidism and ophthalmopathy. Template material for amplifying TCR beta CDR3 regions consisted of RNA transcripts. Researchers ran a first-round RT-PCR on the TCR CDR3 using the HTBI primer set. TCRdb recomputed calls from the multiplex PCR reads with MiXCR, one row per CDR3 protein. The table has roughly 400,000 distinct CDR3 sequences, more than 15% seen once. What was sequenced was blood. The receptors were sampled from a woman between 18 and 29 years old with Graves' hyperthyroidism that later progressed to Graves' ophthalmopathy.

At least ten counts were recorded for this clonotype. J is TRBJ1-2 and V is TRBV11-2, with D maybe TRBD1 (5 bases). Germline V gives CDR1 SGHAT, CDR2 FQNNGV. The germline V and J ends were trimmed by 1 base and 4 bases, with 16 bases remaining between them. The CDR3 extends over 16 amino acids. CDR3 sequence reads: CASSLGFRDLRYGYTF. Written as DNA, the CDR3 is TGTGCCAGCAGCTTAGGCTTTAGGGACCTCCGCTATGGCTACACCTTC.

The chain employs TRBV13 and TRBJ1-1; 9 bases map to TRBD1. In germline, CDR1 is PRHDT, CDR2 FYEKMQ (reference sequence). The CDR3 has 14 amino acids. V lost 5 bases, J lost 1 base, and 2 bases stayed unmatched. The CDR3 DNA reads TGTGCCAGCAGCGACAGGGGGAAGAACACTGAAGCTTTCTTT. Translation gives CASSDRGKNTEAFF.

The table lists this clonotype with many counts. V gene TRBV28 combines with J gene TRBJ1-6, with 9 bases identical to TRBD1. The CDR3 sequence is 14 residues long. Germline CDR1 reads MDHEN; CDR2 reads SYDVKM. V gave up 6 bases and J gave up 12 bases; unmatched junction bases: 9. CDR3 DNA sequence: TGTGCCAGCAGGAAAACAGGGGGCATAGGACCCCTCCACTTT. Protein sequence: CASRKTGGIGPLHF.

As for this clonotype: One end of the junction varies from germline; a read error may be responsible. The V and J genes are TRBV19 and TRBJ2-7; D may be TRBD2 (6 bases). Germline values: CDR1 LNHDA, CDR2 SQIVND (reference sequence). CDR3 size: 14 residues. The CDR3 DNA is TGTGCCGGTAGTATATCGGCCGGGAGAGGGGAGCAGTACTTC. The encoded protein is CAGSISAGRGEQYF.